The 20 T cell receptor beta chains below come from one sample, sequenced in a study of shared clonotypes between healthy human individuals (dated by TCRdb to the early 2020s). Library preparation was by the immunoSEQ multiplex PCR assay. TCRdb stores this immuneACCESS table with in-frame sequences only. Part of the clones is absent; in the studies checked, under half of the shortfall reflects unresolved V genes, and no reason is known for the rest. Counted in this sample were a few million clones; approximately 93% of them appeared once. The leading ten clones occupy about 0.39% of the sample. Material: naive CD4+ T cells from PBMCs. The sample's cell subset or site label, in plain terms: CD45RA+ positively selected. These receptors came from a man between 18 and 29 years old in good health. Some clones in this sample may be carry-over from other donors' samples.

The V and J genes are TRBV18 and TRBJ1-2; TRBD1 agrees at 8 bases. After removal of 3 bases from V and 8 bases from J, the junction contained 11 bases not matched to a gene. Per germline, CDR1 KGHSH and CDR2 LQKENI. CDR3 size: 15 residues. DNA for the CDR3: TGTGCCAGCTCACCGCTGACAGGGGCCCAAGAAGGCTACACCTTC. Protein: CASSPLTGAQEGYTF.

The CDR3 protein is CASSFRGNPGGGDLSYNEQFF. In DNA form, the CDR3 reads TGCGCCAGCAGCTTCCGGGGGAACCCGGGCGGCGGGGACCTTTCCTACAATGAGCAGTTCTTC. The rearrangement uses TRBV5-1 and TRBJ2-1, with D possibly TRBD2 on 6 matching bases. There are 21 residues in the CDR3. V was shortened by 2 bases and J by 1 base, with 28 bases between the two germline ends. In germline, CDR1 is SGHRS, CDR2 YFSETQ. The entire variable domain, with the rest obtained from reference TRBV5-1 and TRBJ2-1, is as follows: KAGVTQTPRYLIKTRGQQVTLSCSPISGHRSVSWYQQTPGQGLQFLFEYFSETQRNKGNFPGRFSGRQFSNSRSEMNVSTLELGDSALYLCASSFRGNPGGGDLSYNEQFFGPGTRLTVL.

V gene TRBV19 combines with J gene TRBJ2-5; the match to TRBD1 covers 11 bases. CDR3 length: 15 amino acids. Germline CDR1 reads LNHDA; CDR2 reads SQIVND (reference sequence). Trimming cost V 4 bases and J 4 bases; bases outside gene matches: 5. CDR3 nucleotide sequence: TGTGCCAGTAGTAATGCCGGGACAGGGGGAGAGACCCAGTACTTC. Amino acids: CASSNAGTGGETQYF.

The V gene is TRBV7-8, the J gene TRBJ1-1, with D maybe TRBD1 (5 bases). The CDR3 sequence is 14 residues long. Trimming took 2 bases from V and 12 from J, leaving 19 bases between them. CDR1 is SGHVS and CDR2 is FQNEAQ in the germline V gene. The CDR3 region has the DNA TGTGCCAGCAGCTTACTACACGGGTCGGGGGTGCCTTTCTTT. Amino acid sequence: CASSLLHGSGVPFF.

V gene TRBV30 combines with J gene TRBJ2-1, with a possible D match to TRBD2 (5 bases). The CDR3 consists of 16 residues. Germline assignment: CDR1 GTSNPN and CDR2 SVGIG (reference sequence). V lost 0 bases to trimming and J lost 5 bases, with 17 bases between them. CDR3 region: CAWSVGLPRYDNEQFF. CDR3 nucleotides: TGTGCCTGGAGTGTCGGACTCCCCCGCTACGACAATGAGCAGTTCTTC. Complete variable domain (other parts from reference TRBV30 and TRBJ2-1): SQTIHQWPATLVQPVGSPLSLECTVEGTSNPNLYWYRQAAGRGLQLLFYSVGIGQISSEVPQNLSASRPQDRQFILSSKKLLLSDSGFYLCAWSVGLPRYDNEQFFGPGTRLTVL.

The rearrangement joins TRBV6-1 to TRBJ1-1, with TRBD1 as a possible D gene (6 bases). With 2 bases removed from V and 4 bases from J, the gap between germline ends came to 14 bases. The germline gives CDR1 MNHNS, CDR2 SASEGT. This CDR3 spans 15 amino acids. The CDR3 reads CASSEQVGGFTEAFF. Here the CDR3 DNA reads TGTGCCAGCAGTGAACAAGTTGGGGGCTTCACTGAAGCTTTCTTT.

The chain carries TRBV6-5 and TRBJ1-2, with TRBD1 matching 7 bases. Germline-derived CDR1 and CDR2 are MNHEY and SVGAGI. This CDR3 is 12 amino acids long. Germline trimming cut 6 bases from V and 6 bases from J; bases unmatched to any gene: 4. The CDR3 loop reads CASSRQGHGYTF. CDR3 in DNA: TGTGCCAGCAGCCGACAGGGACATGGCTACACCTTC.

The gene calls are TRBV29-1 and TRBJ1-4; 8 bases match TRBD1. Unmatched junction bases numbered 21, after V lost 4 bases and J lost 5 bases. Germline-derived CDR1 and CDR2 are SQVTM and ANQGSEA. This CDR3 has 19 residues. Written as DNA, the CDR3 is TGCAGCGTTGGCGGGCGGGACAGGAATCAAATGGGAGGGAATGAAAAACTGTTTTTT. This gives the protein CSVGGRDRNQMGGNEKLFF.

The gene calls are TRBV18 and TRBJ2-2; the match to TRBD2 covers 14 bases. Germline CDR1 is KGHSH and CDR2 is LQKENI. The J segment lost 6 bases and the V segment lost 2 bases, leaving 2 bases of the junction unmatched. The CDR3 extends over 16 amino acids. CDR3 protein: CASSPMGLAGAGELFF. Written as DNA, the CDR3 is TGTGCCAGCTCACCAATGGGACTAGCGGGAGCCGGGGAGCTGTTTTTT.

This chain links TRBV28 with TRBJ1-4, with D maybe TRBD1 (6 bases). The CDR3 covers 15 residues. Germline CDR1 MDHEN, CDR2 SYDVKM. The V end was cut by 7 bases, the J end by 6 bases, with 18 bases between. CDR3 amino acids: CASIGKGGQYEKLFF. The CDR3 region has the DNA TGTGCCAGCATCGGCAAAGGGGGGCAGTATGAAAAACTGTTTTTT.

The chain uses TRBV5-1 and TRBJ2-2; D might be TRBD1 (7 bases). V was cut by 4 bases and J by 4 bases, with 14 bases left in between. This CDR3 has 15 residues. The germline V gene has CDR1 SGHRS and CDR2 YFSETQ. The CDR3: CASSQRQGGTGELFF. The CDR3 DNA reads TGCGCCAGCAGCCAACGACAGGGAGGCACCGGGGAGCTGTTTTTT. The entire variable domain, with the rest obtained from reference TRBV5-1 and TRBJ2-2, is as follows: KAGVTQTPRYLIKTRGQQVTLSCSPISGHRSVSWYQQTPGQGLQFLFEYFSETQRNKGNFPGRFSGRQFSNSRSEMNVSTLELGDSALYLCASSQRQGGTGELFFGEGSRLTVL.

The chain carries TRBV6-6 and TRBJ2-7; 7 nucleotides line up with TRBD2. The germline CDR1 and CDR2 sequences are MNHNY and SVGAGI (reference sequence). V trimming: 2 bases; J trimming: 4 bases; junction bases outside the gene matches: 8. CDR3 length: 15 amino acids. The CDR3 DNA reads TGTGCCAGCAGTTACATCCAGGGCGGGGGTTACGAGCAGTACTTC. Protein sequence: CASSYIQGGGYEQYF.

The chain combines TRBV2 with TRBJ1-1; D uncertain. Germline loops: CDR1 SNHLY, CDR2 FYNNEI. Trimming pared 4 bases from V and 1 base from J, leaving 13 bases between. The CDR3 spans 15 residues. CDR3 in amino acids: CASSVREVGNTEAFF. CDR3 coding DNA: TGTGCCAGCAGTGTACGGGAGGTCGGGAACACTGAAGCTTTCTTT. The whole variable domain, remainder taken from reference TRBV2 and TRBJ1-1, is EPEVTQTPSHQVTQMGQEVILRCVPISNHLYFYWYRQILGQKVEFLVSFYNNEISEKSEIFDDQFSVERPDGSNFTLKIRSTKLEDSAMYFCASSVREVGNTEAFFGQGTRLTVV.

V is TRBV11-2 and J is TRBJ1-3; a possible D gene is TRBD1 (5 bases). Trimming stripped 3 bases from V and 0 bases from J, with 18 bases between. Per the germline V gene, CDR1 is SGHAT and CDR2 is FQNNGV. CDR3 length: 18 residues. DNA of the CDR3: TGTGCCAGCAGCTTTAGGTTTTCGGGGGACGTCTCTGGAAACACCATATATTTT. This translates into CASSFRFSGDVSGNTIYF.

V and J are TRBV28 and TRBJ2-5; 7 bases are a match to TRBD1. CDR1 MDHEN and CDR2 SYDVKM come from the germline V gene. With V trimmed by 6 bases and J by 2 bases, 15 bases remained unmatched. The CDR3 sequence is 17 residues long. CDR3 nucleotide sequence: TGTGCCAGCAGCTTTCGTATCAAACAGGGGCGGCAAGAGACCCAGTACTTC. It translates to CASSFRIKQGRQETQYF.

The chain is built from TRBV18 and TRBJ2-5; D not resolved. V was pared by 3 bases and J by 5 bases, with 16 bases between. The CDR3 contains 15 residues. CDR1 and CDR2 from the germline V gene are KGHSH and LQKENI. The chain's CDR3 is CASSPRRLAWETQYF. CDR3 sequence (DNA): TGTGCCAGCTCACCGAGAAGGCTCGCTTGGGAGACCCAGTACTTC.

As to this clone: This sample also contains other DNA sequences that code for the same CDR3. V is TRBV6-4 and J is TRBJ1-5; TRBD1 matches at 8 bases. This CDR3 region has 13 residues. V trimming: 5 bases; J trimming: 7 bases; junction bases outside the gene matches: 4. Germline V lookup: CDR1 MRHNA, CDR2 SNTAGT. CDR3 region: CASSPDRDQPQHF. CDR3 bases: TGTGCCAGCAGTCCGGACAGGGACCAGCCCCAGCATTTT.

This clone showed up just once. The rearrangement links TRBV5-4 to TRBJ2-7, with 10 bases matching TRBD2. The germline gives CDR1 SGHNT, CDR2 YYREEE (reference sequence). The CDR3 runs to 15 residues. Trimming removed 5 bases from V and 4 bases from J; junction bases left unmatched: 9. The CDR3 sequence is CASSRGSGRIYEQYF. CDR3 nucleotide sequence: TGTGCCAGCAGTCGAGGTAGCGGGAGGATATACGAGCAGTACTTC.

The chain carries TRBV5-4 and TRBJ2-3; unclear D gene. The CDR3 is made up of 14 amino acids. Germline V gene sequence: CDR1 SGHNT, CDR2 YYREEE (reference sequence). V was clipped by 2 bases and J by 4 bases, with 11 bases between them. The CDR3 here is CASSFGVGADTQYF. In nucleotides, the CDR3 is TGTGCCAGCAGCTTTGGGGTTGGGGCAGATACGCAGTATTTT.

This rearrangement joins TRBV9 to TRBJ2-3, with TRBD2 identical over 11 bases. The CDR3 contains 17 residues. CDR1 is SGDLS, CDR2 YYNGEE, per germline. V shed 2 bases and J 1 base; nucleotides not matched to a gene: 6. The chain's CDR3 is CASSVTTSGGRTDTQYF. CDR3 bases: TGTGCCAGCAGCGTGACCACTAGCGGGGGCCGCACAGATACGCAGTATTTT.